Listed below are T cell receptor beta chains from one sample, sequenced in a study of vaccination effects on CD4 cells after COVID-19. No antigen has been assigned to these receptors. Measured with immunoSEQ multiplex PCR; TCRdb has only the in-frame clones, and not every one. The sample has approximately 83,000 clones, around 74% seen once. Sequencing used CD4+ T cells from PBMCs cultured with HCoV-OC43 spike peptides, obtained after COVID-19 vaccination. These receptor sequences come from a human donor who received a COVID-19 vaccine. Each CDR3 is given with its conserved first and last residue. D genes are given only for firm matches. Part of the rows lack a size; the others show once, few, many or a class for expanded clones.

d_gene: .
len: 14
abundance: .
v_gene: TRBV5-1
j_gene: TRBJ1-2
CDR3aa: CASSLAPPRYGYTF
CDR3nt: TGCGCCAGCAGCTTGGCCCCGCCTCGATATGGCTACACCTTC

d_gene: .
len: 14
abundance: .
v_gene: TRBV15
j_gene: TRBJ1-2
CDR3aa: CATSRDKAGYGYTF
CDR3nt: TGTGCCACCAGCAGAGATAAGGCAGGCTATGGCTACACCTTC

d_gene: TRBD2
len: 17
abundance: .
v_gene: TRBV24-1
j_gene: TRBJ2-5
CDR3aa: CATSDPTSGGRQETQYF
CDR3nt: TGTGCCACCAGTGACCCTACTAGCGGGGGACGACAAGAGACCCAGTACTTC

d_gene: .
len: 15
abundance: few
v_gene: TRBV1
j_gene: TRBJ1-6
CDR3aa: CTSSQDRRVNSPLHF
CDR3nt: TGCACCAGCAGCCAAGATCGCCGAGTGAATTCACCCCTCCACTTT

d_gene: .
len: 16
abundance: few
v_gene: TRBV3-1/TRBV3-2
j_gene: TRBJ2-2
CDR3aa: CASSSGGQEGTGELFF
CDR3nt: TGTGCCAGCAGCTCTGGAGGACAGGAGGGAACCGGGGAGCTGTTTTTT

d_gene: .
len: 12
abundance: .
v_gene: TRBV6-5
j_gene: TRBJ2-2
CDR3aa: CASGKRTGELFF
CDR3nt: TGTGCCAGCGGCAAGCGCACCGGGGAGCTGTTTTTT

d_gene: TRBD2
len: 15
abundance: .
v_gene: TRBV5-4
j_gene: TRBJ2-1
CDR3aa: CASSFTGGAGNEQFF
CDR3nt: TGTGCCAGCAGCTTCACGGGGGGGGCAGGCAATGAGCAGTTCTTC

d_gene: TRBD2
len: 15
abundance: medium-sized
v_gene: TRBV7-3
j_gene: TRBJ2-1
CDR3aa: CASSSSGGATNEQFF
CDR3nt: TGTGCCAGCAGCTCTAGCGGGGGGGCCACCAATGAGCAGTTCTTC

d_gene: .
len: 16
abundance: .
v_gene: TRBV28
j_gene: TRBJ1-3
CDR3aa: CASNDPGGSSGNTIYF
CDR3nt: TGTGCCAGCAACGACCCCGGAGGTTCCTCTGGAAACACCATATATTTT

d_gene: TRBD2
len: 16
abundance: few
v_gene: TRBV7-2
j_gene: TRBJ2-3
CDR3aa: CASSLEAGRGSDTQYF
CDR3nt: TGTGCCAGCAGCTTAGAGGCAGGGAGGGGTAGTGATACGCAGTATTTT

d_gene: .
len: 16
abundance: .
v_gene: TRBV14
j_gene: TRBJ2-3
CDR3aa: CASSQGRGLVRDTQYF
CDR3nt: TGTGCCAGCAGCCAAGGTCGGGGCCTTGTCCGCGATACGCAGTATTTT

d_gene: .
len: 16
abundance: .
v_gene: TRBV5-5
j_gene: TRBJ2-5
CDR3aa: CASSFRGPMSQETQYF
CDR3nt: TGTGCCAGCAGCTTTAGGGGACCGATGTCACAAGAGACCCAGTACTTC

d_gene: .
len: 15
abundance: .
v_gene: TRBV10-3
j_gene: TRBJ1-2
CDR3aa: CAISDRGQSHIGYTF
CDR3nt: TGTGCCATCAGTGATCGTGGACAGTCACACATCGGCTACACCTTC

d_gene: .
len: 13
abundance: .
v_gene: TRBV11-2
j_gene: TRBJ1-4
CDR3aa: CASSGWTEGKLFF
CDR3nt: TGTGCCAGCAGCGGATGGACGGAGGGAAAACTGTTTTTT

d_gene: .
len: 15
abundance: .
v_gene: TRBV19
j_gene: TRBJ1-3
CDR3aa: CASSDGPSSGNTIYF
CDR3nt: TGTGCCAGTAGTGACGGACCTAGCTCTGGAAACACCATATATTTT

d_gene: .
len: 16
abundance: few
v_gene: TRBV27
j_gene: TRBJ2-2
CDR3aa: CASSLFKGGRTGELFF
CDR3nt: TGTGCCAGCAGTTTATTTAAGGGGGGGCGCACCGGGGAGCTGTTTTTT

d_gene: .
len: 13
abundance: .
v_gene: TRBV6-5
j_gene: TRBJ1-5
CDR3aa: CASRVDGNQPQHF
CDR3nt: TGTGCCAGCAGGGTGGACGGTAATCAGCCCCAGCATTTT

d_gene: TRBD2
len: 14
abundance: .
v_gene: TRBV6-5
j_gene: TRBJ2-1
CDR3aa: CASTRGGSYNEQFF
CDR3nt: TGTGCCAGCACGCGCGGGGGATCCTACAATGAGCAGTTCTTC

d_gene: .
len: 14
abundance: .
v_gene: TRBV5-1
j_gene: TRBJ1-1
CDR3aa: CASSLDGGSTEAFF
CDR3nt: TGCGCCAGCAGCTTGGACGGGGGTAGCACTGAAGCTTTCTTT

d_gene: .
len: 12
abundance: .
v_gene: TRBV11-2
j_gene: TRBJ2-3
CDR3aa: CASSPNTDTQYF
CDR3nt: TGTGCCAGCAGCCCAAACACAGATACGCAGTATTTT

d_gene: TRBD1
len: 16
abundance: .
v_gene: TRBV10-1
j_gene: TRBJ2-3
CDR3aa: CASSTATGGVTDTQYF
CDR3nt: TGCGCCAGCAGCACCGCGACAGGGGGCGTAACAGATACGCAGTATTTT

d_gene: .
len: 16
abundance: .
v_gene: TRBV5-1
j_gene: TRBJ2-2
CDR3aa: CASSLATGVVTGELFF
CDR3nt: TGCGCCAGCAGCTTGGCCACGGGAGTCGTAACCGGGGAGCTGTTTTTT

d_gene: .
len: 14
abundance: .
v_gene: TRBV5-3
j_gene: TRBJ2-5
CDR3aa: CARSLVAPGKTQYF
CDR3nt: TGTGCCAGAAGCTTGGTAGCGCCGGGGAAGACCCAGTACTTC

d_gene: TRBD2
len: 16
abundance: .
v_gene: TRBV11-3
j_gene: TRBJ2-5
CDR3aa: CASSQRNGGTAETQYF
CDR3nt: TGTGCCAGCAGCCAAAGAAACGGGGGGACTGCAGAGACCCAGTACTTC

d_gene: .
len: 14
abundance: .
v_gene: TRBV6-5
j_gene: TRBJ2-2
CDR3aa: CASIKRSNTGELFF
CDR3nt: TGTGCCAGCATTAAACGATCGAACACCGGGGAGCTGTTTTTT

d_gene: .
len: 16
abundance: .
v_gene: TRBV5-4
j_gene: TRBJ2-1
CDR3aa: CASSLNFADSLNEQFF
CDR3nt: TGTGCCAGCAGCTTGAATTTCGCGGACAGTTTAAATGAGCAGTTCTTC

d_gene: .
len: 15
abundance: .
v_gene: TRBV7-2
j_gene: TRBJ1-1
CDR3aa: CASSSLTAMNTEAFF
CDR3nt: TGTGCCAGCAGCTCGTTGACAGCTATGAACACTGAAGCTTTCTTT

d_gene: .
len: 12
abundance: .
v_gene: TRBV2
j_gene: TRBJ2-4
CDR3aa: CASKGASNIQYF
CDR3nt: TGTGCCAGCAAGGGTGCCAGTAACATTCAGTACTTC

d_gene: .
len: 15
abundance: .
v_gene: TRBV19
j_gene: TRBJ2-4
CDR3aa: CASSPTGVAKNIQYF
CDR3nt: TGTGCCAGTAGCCCGACCGGGGTGGCCAAAAACATTCAGTACTTC

d_gene: TRBD1
len: 15
abundance: few
v_gene: TRBV7-8
j_gene: TRBJ1-2
CDR3aa: CASSTADRGATGYTF
CDR3nt: TGTGCCAGCAGCACAGCGGACAGGGGAGCGACTGGCTACACCTTC

d_gene: TRBD2
len: 16
abundance: .
v_gene: TRBV6-6
j_gene: TRBJ2-5
CDR3aa: CASSYFGTSGVETQYF
CDR3nt: TGTGCCAGCAGTTACTTCGGGACTAGCGGGGTGGAGACCCAGTACTTC

d_gene: .
len: 14
abundance: .
v_gene: TRBV11-3
j_gene: TRBJ1-1
CDR3aa: CASSSGGRGAEAFF
CDR3nt: TGTGCCAGCAGCTCGGGGGGGCGGGGCGCTGAAGCTTTCTTT

d_gene: .
len: 14
abundance: .
v_gene: TRBV18
j_gene: TRBJ1-2
CDR3aa: CASSPEGPGYGYTF
CDR3nt: TGTGCCAGCTCACCAGAGGGTCCGGGTTATGGCTACACCTTC

d_gene: .
len: 18
abundance: .
v_gene: TRBV24-1
j_gene: TRBJ2-3
CDR3aa: CATSDPPSPRGFTDTQYF
CDR3nt: TGTGCCACCAGTGATCCCCCCTCGCCCCGGGGGTTCACAGATACGCAGTATTTT

d_gene: .
len: 14
abundance: few
v_gene: TRBV5-1
j_gene: TRBJ1-2
CDR3aa: CASSLGAVDYGYTF
CDR3nt: TGCGCCAGCAGCCTCGGGGCCGTCGACTATGGCTACACCTTC

d_gene: .
len: 13
abundance: .
v_gene: TRBV19
j_gene: TRBJ2-6
CDR3aa: CASSITGANVLTF
CDR3nt: TGTGCCAGTAGTATTACTGGGGCCAACGTCCTGACTTTC

d_gene: .
len: 16
abundance: few
v_gene: TRBV19
j_gene: TRBJ1-1
CDR3aa: CASSGPPSGSNTEAFF
CDR3nt: TGTGCCAGTAGTGGCCCTCCCTCGGGCTCTAACACTGAAGCTTTCTTT

d_gene: TRBD1
len: 14
abundance: few
v_gene: TRBV5-6
j_gene: TRBJ1-6
CDR3aa: CASSWGQGRSPLHF
CDR3nt: TGTGCCAGCAGCTGGGGACAGGGGCGATCACCCCTCCACTTT

d_gene: .
len: 15
abundance: .
v_gene: TRBV6-2/TRBV6-3
j_gene: TRBJ2-1
CDR3aa: CASSSPRWGYNEQFF
CDR3nt: TGTGCCAGCAGCTCCCCTAGGTGGGGCTACAATGAGCAGTTCTTC

d_gene: .
len: 14
abundance: .
v_gene: TRBV28
j_gene: TRBJ2-4
CDR3aa: CASSFPGKANIQYF
CDR3nt: TGTGCCAGCAGTTTCCCGGGGAAGGCGAACATTCAGTACTTC

d_gene: .
len: 15
abundance: .
v_gene: TRBV5-1
j_gene: TRBJ2-2
CDR3aa: CASSIDQGRTGELFF
CDR3nt: TGCGCCAGCAGCATCGACCAGGGTCGGACCGGGGAGCTGTTTTTT